The present TCR beta chain was sequenced within a study of T-cell memory formation after mild COVID-19. Study-wide findings and caveats: Mostly located in CM and EM were contracting CD4+ clones, with contracting CD8+ clones located in EMRA. Balance between CD4 and CD8 was seen in clones contracting day 15 to 85, and a CD4+ lean was seen in later expanders.

On this clonotype itself: Its antigen remains unknown.

There are 14 residues in the CDR3. The V end lost 3 bases, the J end lost 1 base, and 11 bases lay between the germline ends. Germline V lookup: CDR1 SQVTM, CDR2 ANQGSEA. TCRdb called the 5' RACE reads again in MiXCR, with one record for every CDR3 protein. The data contain some 65,000 distinct CDR3 sequences, around 15% of them singletons. Source material: PBMCs or a T cell subset sorted from them (not recorded which). The TCR originated in an adult woman who had mild COVID-19 (a few samples of this study predate the infection). Cell type and time point are not known. The rearrangement joins TRBV29-1 to TRBJ2-3; TRBD1 is a possible D gene (6 bases). CDR3 in amino acids: CSVEGAQGTDTQYF. Written as DNA, the CDR3 is TGCAGCGTTGAGGGGGCGCAAGGCACAGATACGCAGTATTTT.